These 14 T cell receptor beta chains came from one sample sequenced in a study of T cells in Graves' hyperthyroidism and ophthalmopathy. From RNA transcripts, TCR beta CDR3 regions were amplified. The TCR CDR3 was amplified in a first-round RT-PCR using the HTBI primer set. TCRdb reanalysed the multiplex PCR reads using MiXCR and keeps one entry per CDR3 protein. This table has 350,000 or so distinct CDR3 sequences, around a sixth appearing once. Input material: blood. The receptors derive from a woman in her fifties or sixties with Graves' hyperthyroidism.

This clonotype was counted ten times or more. J is TRBJ1-1 and V is TRBV3-1, with D uncertain. The CDR3 contains 14 residues. The V gene's germline CDR1 is LGHDT and CDR2 YNNKEL (reference sequence). The V end was cut by 3 bases, the J end by 1 base, with 9 bases between. In DNA, the CDR3 is TGTGCCAGCAGCCATGTGGGCCAGAACACTGAAGCTTTCTTT. Encoded protein: CASSHVGQNTEAFF.

The rearrangement uses TRBV27 and TRBJ1-4, with TRBD1 identical over 8 bases. V lost 6 bases, J lost 7 bases, and 13 bases stayed unmatched. Germline V gene data show CDR1 as MNHEY and CDR2 as SMNVEV (reference sequence). CDR3 length equals 16 residues. CDR3 bases: TGTGCCAGCAGCACCCTCTACAGGGGGGCGGCTGAAAAACTGTTTTTT. Amino acids: CASSTLYRGAAEKLFF. The full variable domain, in which reference TRBV27 and TRBJ1-4 provide the parts outside the CDR3, is EAQVTQNPRYLITVTGKKLTVTCSQNMNHEYMSWYRQDPGLGLRQIYYSMNVEVTDKGDVPEGYKVSRKEKRNFPLILESPSPNQTSLYFCASSTLYRGAAEKLFFGSGTQLSVL.

The chain combines TRBV5-1 with TRBJ2-3, with 7 bases that match TRBD1. From germline, CDR1 is SGHRS and CDR2 YFSETQ. CDR3 size: 16 residues. Trimming at V came to 3 bases and at J to 1 base, leaving 8 bases not matched to a gene. CDR3 nucleotide sequence: TGCGCCAGCAGCTCGAACAGGGGCCTCGGCACAGATACGCAGTATTTT. This sequence encodes CASSSNRGLGTDTQYF.

This clonotype was observed a handful of times. This chain uses TRBV28 with TRBJ1-2, with unresolved D. The V end was cut by 10 bases, the J end by 8 bases, with 17 bases between. Germline V CDR1 and CDR2: MDHEN, SYDVKM. The CDR3 extends over 12 amino acids. CDR3 nucleotide sequence: TGTGCCACCCCGGGTCAGGCTCGGGGCTACACCTTC. It codes for CATPGQARGYTF.

This clonotype was seen repeatedly, ten times or more. The chain couples TRBV5-1 to TRBJ2-2; D unresolved. This CDR3 has 15 amino acids. CDR1 is SGHRS, CDR2 YFSETQ, per germline. V shed 4 bases and J shed 2 bases, with 12 bases lying between them. This chain's CDR3 is CASSPDAVNTGELFF. The CDR3 bases are TGCGCCAGCAGCCCGGACGCAGTAAACACCGGGGAGCTGTTTTTT.

The table lists this clonotype with many counts. This chain uses TRBV12-3 or TRBV12-4 with TRBJ1-1; no reliable D call. Between the trimmed V and J ends, which lost 6 bases and 4 bases, there was a span of 12 bases. The CDR3 contains 13 residues. The CDR3 nucleotides read TGTGCCAGCAGCCCGGTTGGGATCACTGAAGCTTTCTTT. It translates to CASSPVGITEAFF.

This clonotype was seen more than once but under ten times. Possible read error: a much larger clone is one base away. The CDR3 loop reads CASLAGQGAYGQYF. CDR3 DNA: TGTGCCAGCTTGGCGGGACAGGGAGCCTACGGGCAGTACTTC. This chain connects TRBV2 to TRBJ2-7, with 9 bases lining up with TRBD1. The CDR3 contains 14 residues. The germline CDR1 and CDR2 sequences are SNHLY and FYNNEI.

The chain couples TRBV9 to TRBJ1-4; D remains ambiguous. Germline CDR1 is SGDLS and CDR2 is YYNGEE. The CDR3 contains 14 residues. The V gene lost 5 bases and the J gene lost 3 bases, with 11 bases spanning the gap. DNA for the CDR3: TGTGCCAGCAGTCCATCCGGGGCTAATGAAAAACTGTTTTTT. Protein sequence: CASSPSGANEKLFF.

This clonotype was counted at least ten times. V usage is TRBV29-1 and J usage is TRBJ2-1, with D maybe TRBD2 (6 bases). CDR1 and CDR2 (germline): SQVTM, ANQGSEA. This CDR3 is 13 amino acids long. V lost 3 bases, J lost 0 bases, and 6 bases lay in between. The CDR3 sequence is CSVEGGSYNEQFF. The CDR3 DNA follows: TGCAGCGTTGAGGGGGGCTCCTACAATGAGCAGTTCTTC.

The chain links TRBV6-2 or TRBV6-3 to TRBJ1-2; D gene uncertain. The CDR3 is 14 amino acids. The V end was cut by 5 bases, the J end by 4 bases, with 14 bases between. Per germline, CDR1 MNHEY and CDR2 SVGEGT. The CDR3 bases are TGTGCCAGCAGTCGACCCCAAACCGGCTATGGCTACACCTTC. This gives the protein CASSRPQTGYGYTF.

In its sample, this clonotype was seen a few times. This sequence joins TRBV7-6 and TRBJ2-7; D remains unclear. Trimming shortened V by 6 bases and J by 3 bases, and 15 bases separated the two germline ends. The CDR3 is 14 residues long. Germline CDR1 reads SGHVS; CDR2 reads FNYEAQ. The CDR3: CASRQRNPNYEQYV. CDR3 sequence (DNA): TGTGCCAGCAGACAGAGGAACCCTAACTACGAGCAGTACGTC.

This clonotype occurred a few times. The chain links TRBV6-2 or TRBV6-3 to TRBJ2-7; D gene ambiguous. The CDR3 runs 13 residues. Germline assignment: CDR1 MNHEY and CDR2 SVGEGT. V lost 0 bases, J lost 2 bases, and 5 bases lay in between. The CDR3 DNA reads as TGTGCCAGCAGTTACTCCCGGACCTACGAGCAGTACGTC. Translation: CASSYSRTYEQYV.

This clonotype was found a few times. The rearrangement joins TRBV20-1 to TRBJ2-7, with 9 bases lining up with TRBD1. The CDR3 runs 15 residues. V shed 2 bases and J 4 bases; nucleotides not matched to a gene: 9. Germline values: CDR1 DFQATT, CDR2 SNEGSKA (reference sequence). The CDR3 reads CSARFGQGTWYEQYF. The CDR3 DNA sequence: TGCAGTGCTAGATTCGGACAGGGGACATGGTACGAGCAGTACTTC.

This clonotype was counted only a few times. The chain has TRBV28 and TRBJ2-5, with D unclear. Between the trimmed V and J ends, which lost 4 bases and 1 base, there was a span of 10 bases. CDR3 length: 14 residues. CDR1 MDHEN and CDR2 SYDVKM come from the germline V gene. CDR3 protein: CASSWVVGQETQYF. In DNA, the CDR3 is TGTGCCAGCAGTTGGGTGGTCGGCCAAGAGACCCAGTACTTC.